The 8 T cell receptor beta chains presented below share a single source sample, sequenced in a study of PD-L1 blockade in urothelial cancer. Assay: immunoSEQ multiplex PCR; the TCRdb copy retains only in-frame clones and omits some. The sample lists 35,000 to 55,000 clones, 70% to 90% occurring once. Material: PBMCs, obtained around atezolizumab (anti-PD-L1) treatment. The source of these receptors is an older woman with urothelial cancer.

The V call is TRBV2, the J call TRBJ2-2; TRBD2 aligns across 12 bases. In germline, CDR1 is SNHLY, CDR2 FYNNEI. After removal of 4 bases from V and 5 bases from J, the junction contained 8 bases not matched to a gene. This CDR3 has 17 amino acids. The DNA of the CDR3 is TGTGCCAGCAGTGGGACTAGCGGGGCCTTAGGTACCGGGGAGCTGTTTTTT. It specifies CASSGTSGALGTGELFF.

The V call is TRBV10-3, the J call TRBJ2-1; D may be TRBD1 (5 bases). This CDR3 spans 13 amino acids. Germline V gene sequence: CDR1 ENHRY, CDR2 SYGVKD. The ends were cut back, 2 bases at V and 5 bases at J, with 7 bases in the middle. CDR3 DNA sequence: TGTGCCATCAGTGAGCGACAGAACAATGAGCAGTTCTTC. It yields the protein CAISERQNNEQFF.

This chain links TRBV19 with TRBJ1-1, with D unclear. V was shortened by 4 bases and J by 2 bases, with 8 bases between the two germline ends. This CDR3 has 13 residues. CDR1 and CDR2 (germline): LNHDA, SQIVND (reference sequence). CDR3 sequence reads: CASSTRRNTEAFF. CDR3 in DNA: TGTGCCAGTAGTACGAGAAGAAACACTGAAGCTTTCTTT.

The gene calls are TRBV20-1 and TRBJ1-2; D is unresolved. V lost 3 bases and J lost 8, with 10 bases in between. Germline values: CDR1 DFQATT, CDR2 SNEGSKA (reference sequence). This CDR3 has 11 residues. DNA of the CDR3: TGCAGTGCTAGGCCAACTTCGGGCTACACCTTC. Translating it yields CSARPTSGYTF.

The chain links TRBV7-2 to TRBJ2-2; D possibly corresponds to TRBD1 (5 bases). This CDR3 has 15 residues. V was pared by 3 bases and J by 6 bases, with 14 bases between. Germline values: CDR1 SGHTA, CDR2 FQGNSA. The CDR3 spells CASSFGRAFAGELFF. The CDR3 region has the DNA TGTGCCAGCAGCTTTGGCAGGGCATTCGCCGGGGAGCTGTTTTTT.

The J gene is TRBJ1-5, the V gene TRBV19, with 7 nucleotides matching TRBD1. The CDR3 has 17 residues. Trimming took 5 bases from V and 9 from J; bases not matched to a gene: 19. Looked up from germline, CDR1 is LNHDA and CDR2 is SQIVND (reference sequence). Here the CDR3 reads CASSLDRSLSMDPPQHF. The CDR3 DNA reads as TGTGCCAGTAGTCTGGACAGGAGTTTGTCTATGGATCCGCCCCAGCATTTT.

The rearrangement uses TRBV4-3 and TRBJ1-4; tentatively, D is TRBD1 (6 bases). The CDR3 is made up of 15 amino acids. CDR1 and CDR2 from the germline V gene are LGHNA and YSLEER. Trimming took off 0 bases at V and 1 base at J, with 6 bases between the two ends. The CDR3 DNA reads TGCGCCAGCAGCCAAGAAGGGGGAACTAATGAAAAACTGTTTTTT. It translates to CASSQEGGTNEKLFF.

This chain joins TRBV29-1 and TRBJ2-2, with 8 bases identical to TRBD1. The germline V gene has CDR1 SQVTM and CDR2 ANQGSEA. There are 13 residues in the CDR3. Unmatched junction bases numbered 4, after V lost 7 bases and J lost 3 bases. In nucleotides, the CDR3 is TGCAGCGCCGACAGGGGATACACCGGGGAGCTGTTTTTT. Its protein is CSADRGYTGELFF.